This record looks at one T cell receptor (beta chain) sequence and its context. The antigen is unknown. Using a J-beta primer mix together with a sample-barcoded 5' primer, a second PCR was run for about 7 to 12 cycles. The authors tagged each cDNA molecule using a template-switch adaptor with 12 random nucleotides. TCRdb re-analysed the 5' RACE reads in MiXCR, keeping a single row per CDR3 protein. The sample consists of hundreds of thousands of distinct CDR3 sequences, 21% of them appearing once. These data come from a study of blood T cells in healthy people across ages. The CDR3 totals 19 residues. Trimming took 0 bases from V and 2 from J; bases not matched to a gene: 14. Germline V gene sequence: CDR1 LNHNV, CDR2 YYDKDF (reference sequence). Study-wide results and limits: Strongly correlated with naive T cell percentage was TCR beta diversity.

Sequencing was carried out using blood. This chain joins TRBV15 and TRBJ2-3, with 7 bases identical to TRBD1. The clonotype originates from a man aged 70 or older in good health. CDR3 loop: CATSRDVWDSRGYTDTQYF. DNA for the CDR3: TGTGCCACCAGCAGAGATGTGTGGGACAGTCGCGGCTACACAGATACGCAGTATTTT. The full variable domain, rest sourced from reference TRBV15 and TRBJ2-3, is DAMVIQNPRYQVTQFGKPVTLSCSQTLNHNVMYWYQQKSSQAPKLLFHYYDKDFNNEADTPDNFQSRRPNTSFCFLDIRSPGLGDTAMYLCATSRDVWDSRGYTDTQYFGPGTRLTVL.